The clone carrying this T cell receptor beta chain came up once. In the authors' methods: How many nucleated cells were present was estimated from reference gene primer amplification. Data came from immunoSEQ multiplex PCR; TCRdb stores just in-frame clones and leaves some out. V, J and clone size were drawn from that table, and D and trimming were deduced from the DNA. The repertoire includes around 100,000 clones, 84% of them detected once, and 4.5% sits in the top ten. The data derive from a study of blood T cell repertoires in COVID-19. Study at large: Samples taken during acute and convalescent COVID-19 were collected in the United States, Italy and Spain. T cells, B-cell-depleted T cells, or PBMCs supplied cDNA or gDNA.

The CDR3 consists of 15 residues. V shed 6 bases and J 3 bases; nucleotides not matched to a gene: 8. Germline loops: CDR1 MDHEN, CDR2 SYDVKM. The chain combines TRBV28 with TRBJ2-7; TRBD1 aligns across 10 bases. Sample: peripheral blood. This receptor was identified in a human donor in a cohort sampled during active COVID-19. CDR3 sequence reads: CASSGAGQGFYEQYF. The CDR3 nucleotides are TGTGCCAGCAGCGGTGCGGGACAGGGGTTCTACGAGCAGTACTTC.